This T cell receptor (beta chain) was observed in a study of T cell changes during pregnancy in multiple sclerosis (dated by TCRdb to about 2019). General notes on the study: Changes in the T cell repertoire over the course of pregnancy were examined in this study in women with multiple sclerosis.

Library method: the immunoSEQ multiplex PCR assay. What TCRdb holds here is the immuneACCESS table cut down to in-frame rearrangements. Part of the clones is not present; checked against another copy, under half of the missing clones reflect an unresolved V gene, and the others are unexplained. The sample table contains 75,000 to 95,000 clones; only one count was recorded for 85% to 95% of them. The ten largest clones capture 2.5% of the sample. From the germline V gene, CDR1 is SGHTA and CDR2 is FQGTGA. V has 5 bases trimmed and J has 1 base trimmed; junction bases matching no gene number 5. The CDR3, from cysteine to phenylalanine, totals 15 residues. The DNA shown is the 45-base CDR3, in frame from base 1. As to this clone: Its target antigen remains unknown. No qualities accompany the bases; no much larger clone lies one base away.

The sequences come from peripheral blood, collected in the second trimester of pregnancy. This receptor was obtained from a female donor with multiple sclerosis, enrolled in a pregnancy study. The V and J segments used are TRBV7-3 and TRBJ2-3; a stretch of 8 junction bases matches TRBD2. The DNA sequence is TGTGCCAGCAGCCGGCGGGGGGCTGGCACAGATACGCAGTATTTT. This encodes CASSRRGAGTDTQYF.